This T cell receptor (beta chain) was obtained from a study of shared clonotypes between healthy human individuals. Study-level points and caveats: Genetic and exposure-history diversity was limited by the few donors.

With respect to this clone: Its matching antigen is unknown.

Profiling relied on immunoSEQ multiplex PCR, and the TCRdb table lists in-frame clones only, not all of them. The sample has around 700,000 clones, 92% seen once. Selected positively for CCR7 and CD45RO-negative, naive CD8 cells excluded terminally differentiated effector memory CD45RA+ cells. Germline V gives CDR1 MDHEN, CDR2 SYDVKM. This CDR3 is built from 17 residues. The V end lost 3 bases, the J end lost 0 bases, and 16 bases lay between the germline ends. The genes are TRBV28 and TRBJ2-3; the D is unclear. Sequencing was carried out using naive CD8+ T cells sorted from blood. The receptor was derived from a man aged 25 to 40 in good health. CDR3 coding DNA: TGTGCCAGCAGTTTGAACCCCAAGACGGACAGCACAGATACGCAGTATTTT. Translation gives CASSLNPKTDSTDTQYF. Combining the CDR3 with reference TRBV28 and TRBJ2-3 gives the whole variable domain DVKVTQSSRYLVKRTGEKVFLECVQDMDHENMFWYRQDPGLGLRLIYFSYDVKMKEKGDIPEGYSVSREKKERFSLILESASTNQTSMYLCASSLNPKTDSTDTQYFGPGTRLTVL.